Presented here are 21 T cell receptor beta chains from one specimen sequenced in a study of regulatory T cells in long-lasting Graves disease. Indicated time point: newly diagnosed GD, antithyroid drugs for less than 3 months. From PBMCs, RNA was extracted and then used to make the TCR library. CDR3-region Arm-PCR and iRepertoire HTBI primers produced the TCR beta libraries. One entry per CDR3 protein results from TCRdb running MiXCR on the multiplex PCR reads. The sample lists about 620,000 distinct CDR3 sequences, under 20% seen once, with about 20% in the top ten. These data were also reused for a study on T cells in Graves' hyperthyroidism and ophthalmopathy.

This specimen consisted of peripheral blood mononuclear cells (PBMCs), obtained at new diagnosis, from a patient treated with antithyroid drugs. Every receptor here comes from a woman between 25 and 40 years old with Graves disease.

Ten or more counts support this clonotype. V is TRBV6-1 and J is TRBJ2-1, with D unclear. The CDR3 has 15 amino acids. V lost 6 bases, J lost 4 bases, and 16 bases lay in between. Germline CDR1 and CDR2: MNHNS and SASEGT. CDR3 bases: TGTGCCAGCAGAACCGCCCTGGACGGATACAATGAGCAGTTCTTC. Its translation is CASRTALDGYNEQFF.

There are many counts of this clonotype. The V call is TRBV6-1, the J call TRBJ1-5; 7 bases align to TRBD1. Germline V gene data show CDR1 as MNHNS and CDR2 as SASEGT. This CDR3 region has 13 residues. The J segment lost 5 bases and the V segment lost 6 bases, leaving 4 bases of the junction unmatched. The CDR3 loop reads CASRGDRYQPQHF. The CDR3 DNA sequence: TGTGCCAGCAGGGGGGACAGATATCAGCCCCAGCATTTT.

This clonotype occurred many times. The chain couples TRBV6-1 to TRBJ2-5, with 8 bases lining up with TRBD1. The germline gives CDR1 MNHNS, CDR2 SASEGT. The CDR3 sequence is 15 residues long. The V segment lost 9 bases and the J segment 1 base; nucleotides outside the gene matches: 10. The CDR3 nucleotides read TGTGCCAGTCTCGTTCTGACAGGGGCCCAAGAGACCCAGTACTTC. This gives the protein CASLVLTGAQETQYF.

This clonotype was picked up many times. The chain links TRBV7-9 to TRBJ2-7; no clear D gene. Germline V gene data show CDR1 as SEHNR and CDR2 as FQNEAQ (reference sequence). Trimming took off 0 bases at V and 5 bases at J, with 2 bases between the two ends. The CDR3 runs 11 residues. CDR3 DNA sequence: TGTGCCAGCAGCTTAGCGCACGAGCAGTACTTC. This sequence encodes CASSLAHEQYF.

This clonotype has ten or more counts. This chain joins TRBV11-2 and TRBJ2-1, with TRBD2 matching 9 bases. Germline loops: CDR1 SGHAT, CDR2 FQNNGV. Trimming removed 5 bases from V and 5 bases from J; junction bases left unmatched: 16. The CDR3 has 18 residues. The CDR3 spells CASSPGLANLRGHNEQFF. The CDR3 region has the DNA TGTGCCAGCAGCCCGGGACTAGCCAACCTACGAGGACACAATGAGCAGTTCTTC.

This clonotype showed up just a few times. The chain recombines TRBV6-1 with TRBJ2-6; D ambiguous. Germline values: CDR1 MNHNS, CDR2 SASEGT. Trimming removed 8 bases at V and 0 bases at J, with 17 bases between. The CDR3 consists of 17 residues. Here the CDR3 DNA reads TGTGCCAGCGCGTCGGCTCCGACCATCTCTGGGGCCAACGTCCTGACTTTC. Translation gives CASASAPTISGANVLTF.

This clonotype was counted at least ten times. V usage is TRBV28 and J usage is TRBJ1-2, with D uncertain. The length of the CDR3 is 15 residues. V dropped 1 base and J dropped 0 bases, with 9 bases sitting between them. CDR1 is MDHEN, CDR2 SYDVKM, per germline. The CDR3, as DNA: TGTGCCAGCAGTTTATTGTTCAAAGCTAACTATGGCTACACCTTC. Translated, it gives CASSLLFKANYGYTF.

The table lists this clonotype with many counts. This rearrangement joins TRBV11-1 to TRBJ2-7; 11 bases fit TRBD1. Germline V gene data show CDR1 as SGHAT and CDR2 as FQDESV (reference sequence). There are 14 residues in the CDR3. V shed 8 bases and J 6 bases; nucleotides not matched to a gene: 9. CDR3 loop: CASVILGTGGEQYF. CDR3 in DNA: TGTGCCAGCGTAATTCTCGGGACAGGGGGCGAGCAGTACTTC.

This chain connects TRBV9 to TRBJ1-2, with no clear D. Germline V gene lookup returns CDR1 SGDLS and CDR2 YYNGEE. The CDR3 sequence is 16 residues long. The germline V and J ends were trimmed by 0 bases and 0 bases, with 12 bases remaining between them. Here the CDR3 reads CASSVADQHANYGYTF. The CDR3 DNA reads as TGTGCCAGCAGCGTAGCTGACCAGCATGCTAACTATGGCTACACCTTC.

The chain uses TRBV19 and TRBJ1-4; maybe TRBD1 (5 bases). Trimming removed 4 bases at V and 5 bases at J, with 14 bases between. This CDR3 contains 15 residues. Germline lookup yields CDR1 LNHDA and CDR2 SQIVND (reference sequence). Here the CDR3 DNA reads TGTGCCAGTAGTACCTGGGACGGCGGGAATGAAAAACTGTTTTTT. This sequence encodes CASSTWDGGNEKLFF.

This clonotype has only a few counts. This chain uses TRBV20-1 with TRBJ2-2; 7 nucleotides agree with TRBD2. V trimming: 4 bases; J trimming: 4 bases; junction bases outside the gene matches: 6. Looked up from germline, CDR1 is DFQATT and CDR2 is SNEGSKA (reference sequence). The CDR3 sequence is 14 residues long. CDR3 region: CSATREGSTGELFF. For the CDR3, the DNA is TGCAGTGCTACCAGGGAGGGTAGCACCGGGGAGCTGTTTTTT.

The table lists this clonotype with a few counts. V usage is TRBV20-1 and J usage is TRBJ1-5; D gene unclear. Trimming removed 5 bases at V and 0 bases at J, with 5 bases between. Germline V gives CDR1 DFQATT, CDR2 SNEGSKA (reference sequence). This CDR3 region has 12 residues. CDR3 region: CSAQYSNQPQHF. DNA for the CDR3: TGCAGTGCTCAATATAGCAATCAGCCCCAGCATTTT.

This clonotype has at least ten counts. The chain combines TRBV28 with TRBJ1-4, with D hard to call. The ends were cut back, 1 base at V and 8 bases at J, with 14 bases in the middle. CDR3 length: 15 residues. The V gene's germline CDR1 is MDHEN and CDR2 SYDVKM. CDR3 sequence: CASSLSGSIFEKLFF. The DNA of the CDR3 is TGTGCCAGCAGTTTATCGGGATCCATCTTCGAAAAACTGTTTTTT.

This clonotype was seen repeatedly, ten times or more. This sequence joins TRBV7-8 and TRBJ2-2; 8 bases are a match to TRBD2. CDR1 and CDR2 (germline): SGHVS, FQNEAQ. Germline trimming cut 6 bases from V and 6 bases from J; bases unmatched to any gene: 12. This CDR3 region has 16 residues. In nucleotides, the CDR3 is TGTGCCAGCAGTCAAGCGATAGCGGGACTCGCCGGGGAGCTGTTTTTT. It specifies CASSQAIAGLAGELFF.

This clonotype was counted a few times. This sequence joins TRBV12-3 or TRBV12-4 and TRBJ2-4, with D unclear. V was cut by 3 bases and J by 2 bases, with 5 bases left in between. This CDR3 comprises 13 residues. As DNA, the CDR3 is TGTGCCAGCAGTTTTGGGACCAAAAACATTCAGTACTTC. This encodes CASSFGTKNIQYF.

The chain uses TRBV4-1 and TRBJ2-3; possible D gene TRBD2, 6 bases. Trimming took 1 base from V and 0 from J, leaving 8 bases between them. CDR1 and CDR2 from the germline V gene are MGHRA and YSYEKL. There are 15 residues in the CDR3. CDR3 sequence: CASSQVGLSTDTQYF. The CDR3 DNA reads as TGCGCCAGCAGCCAAGTGGGACTTAGCACAGATACGCAGTATTTT.

This clonotype was found many times. The V gene is TRBV6-1, the J gene TRBJ2-6; no clear D. There are 14 residues in the CDR3. In germline, CDR1 is MNHNS, CDR2 SASEGT. Trimming took off 4 bases at V and 0 bases at J, with 4 bases between the two ends. The CDR3 here is CASSGASGANVLTF. In DNA form, the CDR3 reads TGTGCCAGCAGTGGGGCCTCTGGGGCCAACGTCCTGACTTTC.

This clonotype was observed many times. This chain joins TRBV7-2 and TRBJ2-7; D might be TRBD1 (5 bases). V was clipped by 4 bases and J by 5 bases, with 12 bases between them. Germline CDR1 and CDR2: SGHTA and FQGNSA. CDR3 length equals 13 residues. CDR3 residues: CASSSRRVDEQYF. The DNA for the CDR3 is TGTGCCAGCAGCTCCCGCAGGGTAGACGAGCAGTACTTC.

The chain joins TRBV20-1 to TRBJ2-7; D assignment may be TRBD1 or TRBD2 (5 bases each). Trimming left V 6 bases short and J 3 bases short, with 9 bases between. The germline gives CDR1 DFQATT, CDR2 SNEGSKA (reference sequence). The CDR3 is 11 amino acids. CDR3 region: CSARGVYEQYF. In DNA, the CDR3 is TGCAGTGCGCGAGGGGTCTACGAGCAGTACTTC.

Concerning this clonotype: Given a much more abundant clone one base away, this may be a read error. This chain connects TRBV12-3 or TRBV12-4 to TRBJ2-7; tentatively, D is TRBD2 (6 bases). The V end was cut by 5 bases, the J end by 9 bases, with 23 bases between. This CDR3 region has 15 residues. This CDR3 reads CASSPEVSPGRGQYF. CDR3 coding DNA: TGTGCCAGCAGTCCTGAAGTGAGTCCTGGGCGGGGGCAGTACTTC.

The J gene is TRBJ2-5, the V gene TRBV2; 10 bases agree with TRBD2. The CDR3 runs 18 residues. CDR1 and CDR2 from the germline V gene are SNHLY and FYNNEI. The junction had 15 bases not matched to a gene; V was cut back by 4 bases and J by 4 bases. CDR3 protein: CASSGGGGASGRGETQYF. Written as DNA, the CDR3 is TGTGCCAGCAGTGGCGGAGGGGGGGCTAGCGGGAGAGGAGAGACCCAGTACTTC.